This T cell receptor beta chain was sequenced for a study of PD-L1 blockade in urothelial cancer. The time point is: peripheral blood 6 weeks after treatment start. Trimming stripped 10 bases from V and 5 bases from J, with 21 bases between. The CDR3 extends over 14 amino acids. The germline V gene encodes CDR1 SGHNT and CDR2 YYREEE (reference sequence). Sequencing was performed with immunoSEQ multiplex PCR; in TCRdb, only in-frame clones are kept and a portion is missing. The data hold around 30,000 clones, with 84% observed a single time. The rearrangement joins TRBV5-4 to TRBJ2-5; weak D call: TRBD2 (6 bases). The sample in question was PBMCs, obtained around atezolizumab (anti-PD-L1) treatment. This sequence originates from a man between 65 and 85 years old with urothelial cancer. The CDR3 reads CAFKGTLGSETQYF. CDR3 bases: TGTGCCTTCAAGGGGACTTTGGGGTCCGAGACCCAGTACTTC.